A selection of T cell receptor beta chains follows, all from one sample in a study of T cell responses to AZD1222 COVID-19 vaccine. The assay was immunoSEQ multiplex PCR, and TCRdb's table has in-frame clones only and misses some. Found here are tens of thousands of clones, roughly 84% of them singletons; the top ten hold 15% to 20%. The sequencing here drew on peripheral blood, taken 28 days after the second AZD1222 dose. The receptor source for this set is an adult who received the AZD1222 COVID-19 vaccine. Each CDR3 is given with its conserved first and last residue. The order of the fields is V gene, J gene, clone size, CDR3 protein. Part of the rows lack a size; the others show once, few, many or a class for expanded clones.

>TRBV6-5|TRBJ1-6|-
CASQTGLGSPLHF
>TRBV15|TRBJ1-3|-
CATSRGLSGNTIYF
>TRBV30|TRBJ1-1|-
CAWRSEKNTEAFF
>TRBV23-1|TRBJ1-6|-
CASSPLGVSWVSPLHF
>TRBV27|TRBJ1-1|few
CASSLYGGLNTEAFF
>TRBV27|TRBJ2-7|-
CASSPQGSGQGASYEQYF
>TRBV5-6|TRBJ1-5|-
CARGGQDQPQHF
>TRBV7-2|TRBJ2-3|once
CASSGGLTNTQYF
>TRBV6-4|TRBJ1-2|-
CASSPQGTYGYTF
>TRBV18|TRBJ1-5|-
CASSPDRASSNQPQHF
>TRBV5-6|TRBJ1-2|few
CASSLVRGDYGYTF
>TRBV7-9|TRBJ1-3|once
CASSLDRVGNTIYF
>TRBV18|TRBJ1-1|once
CASSPALNTEAFF
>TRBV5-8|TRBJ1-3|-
CASTNVLGSHSGNTIYF
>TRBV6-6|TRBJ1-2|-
CASRRQAYGYTF
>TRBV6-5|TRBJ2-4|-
CASRTGTLAKNIQYF
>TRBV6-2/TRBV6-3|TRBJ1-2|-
CASSSDSLVVGYTF
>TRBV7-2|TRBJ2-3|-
CASSPRGADDTQYF
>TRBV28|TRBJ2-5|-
CASSSGFLETQYF
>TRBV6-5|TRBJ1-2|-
CASTPFYGYTF
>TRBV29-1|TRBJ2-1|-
CSVEAFGQEDNEQFF
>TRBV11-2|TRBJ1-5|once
CASSGHSNQPQHF
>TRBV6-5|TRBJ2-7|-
CASRYWDGPYEQYF
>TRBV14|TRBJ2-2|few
CASSPDRGLMGNTGELFF
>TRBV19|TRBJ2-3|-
CASSIAYGRSITDTQYF
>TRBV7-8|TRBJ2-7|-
CASSVQGAGEQYF
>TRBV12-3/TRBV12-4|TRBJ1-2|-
CASSTGFDYGYTF
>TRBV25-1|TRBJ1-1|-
CASKRGHTEAFF
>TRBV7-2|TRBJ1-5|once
CASSLTVNQPQHF
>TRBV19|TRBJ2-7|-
CASRPEEGYEQYF
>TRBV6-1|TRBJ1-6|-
CASSEALWDRMNSPLHF
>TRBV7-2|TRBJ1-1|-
CASSMAMNTEAFF
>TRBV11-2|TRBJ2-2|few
CASSLSQTGELFF
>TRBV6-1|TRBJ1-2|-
CASSEASGTANYGYTF
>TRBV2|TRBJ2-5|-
CASSGGRTGGETQYF
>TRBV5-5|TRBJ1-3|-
CASSSTAGRLFSGNTIYF
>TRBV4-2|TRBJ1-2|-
CASSPAEGGHGYTF
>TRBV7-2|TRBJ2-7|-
CASSFGTGVPYEQYF
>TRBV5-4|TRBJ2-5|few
CASAPGGQKGRETQYF
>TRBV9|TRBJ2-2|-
CASRLRVKGGMNTGELFF
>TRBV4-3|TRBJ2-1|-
CASSPLAGRSNEQFF
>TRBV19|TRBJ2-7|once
CASTGTGDYEQYF
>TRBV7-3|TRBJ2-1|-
CASSLTLGSIEQFF
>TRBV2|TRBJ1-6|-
CASKGSGTNSPLHF
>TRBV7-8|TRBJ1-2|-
CASGRMSYGYTF
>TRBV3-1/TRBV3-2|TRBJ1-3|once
CASSQKRSGNTIYF
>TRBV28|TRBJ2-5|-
CAGGSQAETQYF
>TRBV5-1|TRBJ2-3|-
CASSGGLITDTQYF
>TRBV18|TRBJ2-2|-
CASSPRTGTTGELFF
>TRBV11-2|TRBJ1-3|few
CASSSSVRGSGNTIYF
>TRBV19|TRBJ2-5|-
CASSVDSQETQYF
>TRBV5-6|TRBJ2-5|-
CASSLQGGETQYF
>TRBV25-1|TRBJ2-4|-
CASSEGGANQYF
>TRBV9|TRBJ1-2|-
CASSAPGQAYNYGYTF
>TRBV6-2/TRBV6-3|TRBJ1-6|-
CASSDRDRGDNSPLHF